The T cell receptor (beta chain) described here comes from a study of PD-1 blockade in classical Hodgkin lymphoma. Broader study findings: CD4+ TCR diversity rose significantly by C4D1, and CD8+ TCR diversity did not. Causes of the repertoire differences remain undefined, possibly disease activity or prior therapy. Complete responders had baseline diversity similar to newly diagnosed patients.

Profiling relied on immunoSEQ multiplex PCR, and the TCRdb table lists in-frame clones only, not all of them. The data contain fewer than 30,000 clones, roughly 72% of them singletons. The CDR3 covers 13 residues. CDR1 SNHLY and CDR2 FYNNEI come from the germline V gene. The V gene lost 4 bases and the J gene lost 6 bases, with 11 bases spanning the gap. Of note for this clone: The target antigen is unknown.

Time point in this sample: cycle 4 day 1 (C4D1), after around six weeks of nivolumab. All the patients suffered relapse after autologous stem cell transplantation, and brentuximab vedotin exposure differed. Classifying best responses yielded complete response, partial response or progressive disease. This sequence originates from a human donor with classical Hodgkin lymphoma. The sequences come from peripheral blood mononuclear cells (PBMCs), collected before the fourth cycle of nivolumab. The J gene is TRBJ2-3, the V gene TRBV2, with no clear D. The CDR3 is CASSGRLGDTQYF. In nucleotides, the CDR3 is TGTGCCAGCAGTGGCAGGCTGGGGGATACGCAGTATTTT.